Sequencing of this T cell receptor (beta chain) was carried out in a study of memory CD4+ T cells and cytomegalovirus serostatus. CDR3 length: 13 amino acids. V was trimmed by 6 bases and J by 2 bases, leaving 7 bases between them. Per the germline V gene, CDR1 is SGHTA and CDR2 is FQGTGA. There are a few counts of this clone. What it binds is not known. Single viable CD3+CD4+CD8-CD45RO+ cells were sorted as the memory CD4+ T cells. Serostatus was set by detecting CMV pp150, pp28, p38, p52 IgG. Study conclusions and caveats: About 40% of the roughly 150 known CMV-associated TCRbeta sequences appeared in CD4+ memory.

Assay used: immunoSEQ multiplex PCR; TCRdb lists only in-frame clones, some missing. The table shows about 80,000 clones, with about 85% occurring only once. What was sequenced was memory CD4+ T cells from blood. This chain uses TRBV7-3 with TRBJ1-4, with D hard to call. This receptor was taken from an adult in good health and CMV-seronegative. The CDR3 loop is CASSRGTNEKLFF. CDR3 DNA: TGTGCCAGCAGTCGAGGGACTAATGAAAAACTGTTTTTT.